The clone carrying this T cell receptor (beta chain) was counted a single time. Its antigen is not identified. These data originate in a study of brain T cells in children with intractable seizures. Study results and caveats: Viral specificity was inferred only from CDR3 similarity; HCMV serostatus was unknown.

This CDR3 is built from 11 residues. The germline CDR1 and CDR2 sequences are SGHKS and YYEKEE (reference sequence). Trimming stripped 2 bases from V and 5 bases from J, with 4 bases between. Sequenced by immunoSEQ multiplex PCR; TCRdb stores in-frame clones only, minus some. This table holds 340,000 or so clones, more than 85% found once. Time point indicated: blood from clinic visit 5 months post-surgery; TSC patient then seizure free. Sequencing was limited to surgery cases with top T cell transcript signatures in brain tissue. The chain has TRBV5-5 and TRBJ2-5; no clear D gene. The sample here was peripheral blood, taken around 5 months after surgery. This sequence was found in a boy under two years old with tuberous sclerosis and intractable seizures. CDR3 DNA: TGTGCCAGCAGCTTAAGGGAGACCCAGTACTTC. Protein: CASSLRETQYF. The full variable domain, with the rest looked up from reference TRBV5-5 and TRBJ2-5, is DAGVTQSPTHLIKTRGQQVTLRCSPISGHKSVSWYQQVLGQGPQFIFQYYEKEERGRGNFPDRFSARQFPNYSSELNVNALLLGDSALYLCASSLRETQYFGPGTRLLVL.